Detailed here is one T cell receptor beta chain. The antigen is unknown. The record originates from a study of cytomegalovirus exposure and HLA in healthy donors. Regarding the study as a whole: TCR beta sequences reportedly predicted the HLA-A and HLA-B alleles of most subjects accurately. Common viral pathogens were later found to be apparently linked to several of the most significant clusters. Fewer N-insertions than the roughly 670-donor mean were reportedly shown by an Asian-associated ancestry cluster in a later analysis.

The junction had 1 base not matched to a gene; V was cut back by 7 bases and J by 3 bases. The CDR3 totals 13 residues. Germline values: CDR1 LNHDA, CDR2 SQIVND (reference sequence). The primer mix had 60 Vbeta and 13 Jbeta primers. TCRdb's copy holds only in-frame clones and misses some; the assay was immunoSEQ multiplex PCR. Among about 93,000 clones listed, around 84% were seen once. This sequence joins TRBV19 and TRBJ1-1, with TRBD1 identical over 11 bases. This TCR came from a woman aged 40 to 50 in good health and CMV-seronegative. What was sequenced was PBMCs. CDR3 bases: TGTGCCAGTACGGACAGGGGGCACACTGAAGCTTTCTTT. This encodes CASTDRGHTEAFF.